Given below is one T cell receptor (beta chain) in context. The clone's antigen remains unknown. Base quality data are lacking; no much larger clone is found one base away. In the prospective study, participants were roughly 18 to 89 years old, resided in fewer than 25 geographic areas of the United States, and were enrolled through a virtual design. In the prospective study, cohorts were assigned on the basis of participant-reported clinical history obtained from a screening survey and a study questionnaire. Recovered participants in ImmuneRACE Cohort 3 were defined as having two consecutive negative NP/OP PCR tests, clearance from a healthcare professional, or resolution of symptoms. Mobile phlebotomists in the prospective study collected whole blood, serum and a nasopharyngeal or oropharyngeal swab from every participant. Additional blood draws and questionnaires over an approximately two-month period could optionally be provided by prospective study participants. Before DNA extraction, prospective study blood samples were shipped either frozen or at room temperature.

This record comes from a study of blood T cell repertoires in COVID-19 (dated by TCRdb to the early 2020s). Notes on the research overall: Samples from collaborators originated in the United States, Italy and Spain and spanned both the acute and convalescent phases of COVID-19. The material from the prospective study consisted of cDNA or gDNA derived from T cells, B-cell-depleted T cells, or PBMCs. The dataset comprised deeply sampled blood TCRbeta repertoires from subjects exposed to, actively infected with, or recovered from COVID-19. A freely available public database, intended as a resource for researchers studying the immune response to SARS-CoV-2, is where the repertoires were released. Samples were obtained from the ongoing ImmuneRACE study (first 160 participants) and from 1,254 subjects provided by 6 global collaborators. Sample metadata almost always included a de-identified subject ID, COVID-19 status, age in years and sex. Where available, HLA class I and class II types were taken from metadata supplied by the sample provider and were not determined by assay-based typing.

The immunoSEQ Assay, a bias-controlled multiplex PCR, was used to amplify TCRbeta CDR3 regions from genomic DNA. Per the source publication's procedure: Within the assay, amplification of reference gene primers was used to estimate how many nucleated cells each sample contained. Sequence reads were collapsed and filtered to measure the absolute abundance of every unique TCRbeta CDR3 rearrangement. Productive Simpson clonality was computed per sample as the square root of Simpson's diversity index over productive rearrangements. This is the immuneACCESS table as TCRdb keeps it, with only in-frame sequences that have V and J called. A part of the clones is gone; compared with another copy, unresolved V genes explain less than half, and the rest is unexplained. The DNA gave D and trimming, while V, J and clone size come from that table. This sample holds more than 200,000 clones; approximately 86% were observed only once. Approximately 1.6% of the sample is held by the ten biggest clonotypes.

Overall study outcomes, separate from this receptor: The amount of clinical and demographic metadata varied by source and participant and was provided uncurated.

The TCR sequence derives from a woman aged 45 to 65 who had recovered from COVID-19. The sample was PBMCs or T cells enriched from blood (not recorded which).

The CDR3 amino acid sequence is: CASSPPTAAGIGSYNEQFF. The nucleotide sequence reads as follows: TGTGCCAGCAGCCCCCCAACCGCAGCGGGAATTGGGTCCTACAATGAGCAGTTCTTC. The rearranged segments are TRBV7-9 and TRBJ2-1, with 7 central nucleotides matching TRBD2. After removal of 5 bases from V and 1 base from J, the junction retains 17 bases not matched to a gene. CDR1 and CDR2 (SEHNR, FQNEAQ) derive from the germline V gene (reference sequence). The CDR3 has 19 amino acids, counting the end cysteine and phenylalanine. Only the CDR3 DNA stays, 57 bases, in frame from base 1.